A selection of T cell receptor beta chains follows, all from one sample in a study of blood T cell repertoires in COVID-19. The method was immunoSEQ multiplex PCR; TCRdb's version includes in-frame clones alone and lacks a portion of them. Among some 220,000 clones listed, about 80% were seen once. The source material was peripheral blood. Receptors were obtained from a woman aged 25 to 45 who had recovered from COVID-19. CDR3s include the opening cysteine and the closing phenylalanine or tryptophan. D genes are given only for firm matches. The size of a clone is reported for some rows only, either as once, few or many, or as a class for expanded clones.

DNA: TGTGCCACCACAGGTAACAGGGGTGAAGAGACCCAGTACTTC; CDR3: CATTGNRGEETQYF; V: TRBV10-3; D: TRBD1; J: TRBJ2-5; size: -
DNA: TGTGCCTGGAGTGTAGGTGGAGGGACTGAAGCTTTCTTT; CDR3: CAWSVGGGTEAFF; V: TRBV30; D: -; J: TRBJ1-1; size: medium-sized
DNA: TGTGCCACCTACCGGGACACCGGGGAGCTGTTTTTT; CDR3: CATYRDTGELFF; V: TRBV19; D: -; J: TRBJ2-2; size: -
DNA: TGTGCCAGCAGTTTTGGGGAGGGAAGGGGATACGAGCAGTACTTC; CDR3: CASSFGEGRGYEQYF; V: TRBV27; D: TRBD2; J: TRBJ2-7; size: -
DNA: TGCGCCAGTAAGGACAGGTTTAGTACCGGGGAGCTGTTTTTT; CDR3: CASKDRFSTGELFF; V: TRBV10-2; D: TRBD1; J: TRBJ2-2; size: -
DNA: TGTGCCAGCAGCCCAACCCTAGGGGCAGGGAAGGACTATGGCTACACCTTC; CDR3: CASSPTLGAGKDYGYTF; V: TRBV7-2; D: -; J: TRBJ1-2; size: few
DNA: TGCGCCAGCAGCCTAAGACAGGCCTCCTACGAGCAGTACTTC; CDR3: CASSLRQASYEQYF; V: TRBV5-1; D: -; J: TRBJ2-7; size: -
DNA: TGTGCCAGCAGTCTAGGGACTTACACTGAAGCTTTCTTT; CDR3: CASSLGTYTEAFF; V: TRBV28; D: -; J: TRBJ1-1; size: -
DNA: TGTGCCAGCAGTTACACAGAGACCTACGAGCAGTACTTC; CDR3: CASSYTETYEQYF; V: TRBV6-5; D: -; J: TRBJ2-7; size: -
DNA: TGTGCCAGTAGTAGACGTGGGAGGGAGATCGAGCAGTACTTC; CDR3: CASSRRGREIEQYF; V: TRBV19; D: TRBD2; J: TRBJ2-7; size: -
DNA: TGTGCCAGCAGCCAGGGACAGGTCCCCACAGATACGCAGTATTTT; CDR3: CASSQGQVPTDTQYF; V: TRBV7-3; D: TRBD1; J: TRBJ2-3; size: -
DNA: TGTGCCAGCAGCTTAGTGAGGGCAGATACGCAGTATTTT; CDR3: CASSLVRADTQYF; V: TRBV11-1; D: -; J: TRBJ2-3; size: -
DNA: TGTGCCAGCAGCCACAGGGGTATGGGGACCCAGTACTTC; CDR3: CASSHRGMGTQYF; V: TRBV5-6; D: TRBD1; J: TRBJ2-5; size: few
DNA: TGTGCCAGCAGCTTAAGACCGGGGGAGCAGTACTTC; CDR3: CASSLRPGEQYF; V: TRBV7-2; D: -; J: TRBJ2-7; size: few
DNA: TGTGCCAGCACTCGACGGGGTCAGGGGTGGGAAAAGGGCAATCAGCCCCAGCATTTT; CDR3: CASTRRGQGWEKGNQPQHF; V: TRBV27; D: -; J: TRBJ1-5; size: few
DNA: TGTGCCAGCAGTTACTCTGGAGATGAGCAGTTCTTC; CDR3: CASSYSGDEQFF; V: TRBV6-5; D: -; J: TRBJ2-1; size: -
DNA: TGTGCCAGCAGTCAGGGGGATCAGCCCCAGCATTTT; CDR3: CASSQGDQPQHF; V: TRBV11-2; D: TRBD1; J: TRBJ1-5; size: -
DNA: TGTGCCACCAGTGATTTGCAGGGGGTTACCGATCAGCCCCAGCATTTT; CDR3: CATSDLQGVTDQPQHF; V: TRBV24-1; D: TRBD1; J: TRBJ1-5; size: -
DNA: TGCAGCGTTGGGGGTCCAGGGGGCTCAACTAATGAAAAACTGTTTTTT; CDR3: CSVGGPGGSTNEKLFF; V: TRBV29-1; D: TRBD1; J: TRBJ1-4; size: -
DNA: TGTGCCAGCAGTGAAAGGGGGTCGGGGATTGAAGCTTTCTTT; CDR3: CASSERGSGIEAFF; V: TRBV6-1; D: -; J: TRBJ1-1; size: -
DNA: TGTGCCAGCAGCCAAGATCGCGGTAGCGGGAGGGCCAACGAGCAGTACTTC; CDR3: CASSQDRGSGRANEQYF; V: TRBV4-2; D: TRBD2; J: TRBJ2-7; size: -
DNA: TGTGCCACTACGACAGGGGGCGCGGGCAATCAGCCCCAGCATTTT; CDR3: CATTTGGAGNQPQHF; V: TRBV6-5; D: TRBD1; J: TRBJ1-5; size: -
DNA: TGTGCCAGCAGCTCTACTCCCGCATCCCCGTATTCCTGGAGCTCCTACAATGAGCAGTTCTTC; CDR3: CASSSTPASPYSWSSYNEQFF; V: TRBV14; D: -; J: TRBJ2-1; size: -
DNA: TGTGCTAGCAGCTTATCCGGGGCAGATACGCAGTATTTT; CDR3: CASSLSGADTQYF; V: TRBV7-7; D: -; J: TRBJ2-3; size: -
DNA: TGCGCCAGCAGCGCCCGACAGGGAAGAATATCCTACGAGCAGTACTTC; CDR3: CASSARQGRISYEQYF; V: TRBV5-1; D: TRBD1; J: TRBJ2-7; size: -
DNA: TGCGCCAGCAGCCAAGGGACTAGCTCCTACAATGAGCAGTTCTTC; CDR3: CASSQGTSSYNEQFF; V: TRBV4-1; D: TRBD2; J: TRBJ2-1; size: -
DNA: TGTGCCAGCAGTTTAATGGGACAGGGGGGGCTCAATAAGCAGTTCTTC; CDR3: CASSLMGQGGLNKQFF; V: TRBV28; D: TRBD1; J: TRBJ2-1; size: -
DNA: TGTGCCAGCAGCCCCCTGCCGGGACAGGGGGCTTCGGGGGCCAACGTCCTGACTTTC; CDR3: CASSPLPGQGASGANVLTF; V: TRBV3-1/TRBV3-2; D: TRBD1; J: TRBJ2-6; size: -
DNA: TGCGCCAGCAGCTTGAAGACTTCGGGCACCGGGGAGCTGTTTTTT; CDR3: CASSLKTSGTGELFF; V: TRBV5-1; D: -; J: TRBJ2-2; size: -
DNA: TGCGCCAGCAGCTTGCAAGCGTCTTACAATGAGCAGTTCTTC; CDR3: CASSLQASYNEQFF; V: TRBV5-1; D: -; J: TRBJ2-1; size: -
DNA: TGCGCCAGCAGCCAAGATCGGGGGTTAGGCGGCTACACCTTC; CDR3: CASSQDRGLGGYTF; V: TRBV4-1; D: -; J: TRBJ1-2; size: -
DNA: TGTGCCAGCAGTTTAGCCGGTTCCAATCAGCCCCAGCATTTT; CDR3: CASSLAGSNQPQHF; V: TRBV27; D: -; J: TRBJ1-5; size: -
DNA: TGCGCCAGCAGCAATACAGGGGACAACACAGATACGCAGTATTTT; CDR3: CASSNTGDNTDTQYF; V: TRBV5-1; D: TRBD1; J: TRBJ2-3; size: few
DNA: TGTGCCAGCAGTCAGGACAGTTCGCCGGCTAACTATGGCTACACCTTC; CDR3: CASSQDSSPANYGYTF; V: TRBV28; D: -; J: TRBJ1-2; size: -
DNA: TGTGCCAGCAGCTTTCTGGCAACAGATACGCAGTATTTT; CDR3: CASSFLATDTQYF; V: TRBV5-5; D: -; J: TRBJ2-3; size: -
DNA: TGCGCCAGCAGCTTGGTAGCAGGGTCTGGTAGGACTGAAGCTTTCTTT; CDR3: CASSLVAGSGRTEAFF; V: TRBV5-1; D: -; J: TRBJ1-1; size: -
DNA: TGTGCCAGCAGCCCCCCTTCTAGGGATACGCAGTATTTT; CDR3: CASSPPSRDTQYF; V: TRBV6-5; D: -; J: TRBJ2-3; size: -
DNA: TGTGCCAGCAGCTCATGGGGGAGGGGTGAGACCCAGTACTTC; CDR3: CASSSWGRGETQYF; V: TRBV7-3; D: TRBD2; J: TRBJ2-5; size: -
DNA: TGTGCCAGCAGTGAGGGCCTAGCGGACAATGAGCAGTTCTTC; CDR3: CASSEGLADNEQFF; V: TRBV28; D: TRBD2; J: TRBJ2-1; size: -
DNA: TGTGCCTGGCGTCGGGGGGGCGGGCAGTACTTC; CDR3: CAWRRGGGQYF; V: TRBV30; D: TRBD2; J: TRBJ2-7; size: -
DNA: TGTGCCACCCGGGTTCAGACTAGCACAGATACGCAGTATTTT; CDR3: CATRVQTSTDTQYF; V: TRBV6-5; D: -; J: TRBJ2-3; size: -
DNA: TGTGCCAGCAGCGGGGAAGGGTTAGCGGGAGGAAAAGAGGGGGAGCAGTACTTC; CDR3: CASSGEGLAGGKEGEQYF; V: TRBV6-4; D: TRBD2; J: TRBJ2-7; size: once
DNA: TGTGCCAGCAGCTTCAATCCTATTCTCCGGGACAGGGACGAGACCCAGTACTTC; CDR3: CASSFNPILRDRDETQYF; V: TRBV5-6; D: TRBD1; J: TRBJ2-5; size: once
DNA: TGCGCCAGCAGCTTGAAACAGGGAGCCTACAATGAGCAGTTCTTC; CDR3: CASSLKQGAYNEQFF; V: TRBV5-1; D: -; J: TRBJ2-1; size: -
DNA: TGCAGCACTAGGCCATCTCTAAACTATGGCTACACCTTC; CDR3: CSTRPSLNYGYTF; V: TRBV29-1; D: -; J: TRBJ1-2; size: -
DNA: TGTGCCAGCAGTTTAGGGCGAGGGCATGGAAACACCATATATTTT; CDR3: CASSLGRGHGNTIYF; V: TRBV28; D: -; J: TRBJ1-3; size: -
DNA: TGCGCCAGCAGCTGGACTAGCGGGAGCACAGATACGCAGTATTTT; CDR3: CASSWTSGSTDTQYF; V: TRBV5-1; D: TRBD2; J: TRBJ2-3; size: -
DNA: TGTGCCATCAAAAAAGCGGGAGGTTACGAGCAGTACTTC; CDR3: CAIKKAGGYEQYF; V: TRBV10-3; D: TRBD2; J: TRBJ2-7; size: -
DNA: TGTGCCAGCAGCCCCCCGGACAGGATCGCTTTCTTT; CDR3: CASSPPDRIAFF; V: TRBV11-2; D: TRBD1; J: TRBJ1-1; size: -
DNA: TGCGCCAGCAGCCAAACCCGGGACAGGGGACACACCGGGGAGCTGTTTTTT; CDR3: CASSQTRDRGHTGELFF; V: TRBV4-1; D: TRBD1; J: TRBJ2-2; size: -
DNA: TGTGCCAGCAGCGTAGTCGGAGGCTCCTACGAGCAGTACTTC; CDR3: CASSVVGGSYEQYF; V: TRBV9; D: -; J: TRBJ2-7; size: -
DNA: TGTGCCAGCACCAGACCCCTAGCGGACTTGGACAATGAGCAGTTCTTC; CDR3: CASTRPLADLDNEQFF; V: TRBV6-8; D: TRBD2; J: TRBJ2-1; size: -
DNA: TGTGCCAGCAGTTTATGTCTCGGTAGCGGGAGTTCGGTCACAGATACGCAGTATTTT; CDR3: CASSLCLGSGSSVTDTQYF; V: TRBV27; D: TRBD2; J: TRBJ2-3; size: once
DNA: TGTGCCAGCAACAGGGGGCTTAACTATGGCTACACCTTC; CDR3: CASNRGLNYGYTF; V: TRBV21-1; D: -; J: TRBJ1-2; size: -
DNA: TGTGCCAGTAGTATAATGGCGACTAGCGGGAGTGGAGAGACCCAGTACTTC; CDR3: CASSIMATSGSGETQYF; V: TRBV19; D: TRBD2; J: TRBJ2-5; size: -
DNA: TGCAGCGTTGCTGTATCGGGGTCCTACAATGAGCAGTTCTTC; CDR3: CSVAVSGSYNEQFF; V: TRBV29-1; D: -; J: TRBJ2-1; size: -
DNA: TGTGCCAGTAGTATCGTCGGCGGGAGGGTCAATGAGCAGTTCTTC; CDR3: CASSIVGGRVNEQFF; V: TRBV19; D: TRBD2; J: TRBJ2-1; size: once
DNA: TGTGCCACCAGTGATTCGCAGGCCGGGGAGCTGTTTTTT; CDR3: CATSDSQAGELFF; V: TRBV24-1; D: -; J: TRBJ2-2; size: -
DNA: TGTGCCAGCAGCTTATCCCGGGACAGGGCGATGTCACCCCTCCACTTT; CDR3: CASSLSRDRAMSPLHF; V: TRBV7-7; D: TRBD1; J: TRBJ1-6; size: -
DNA: TGTGCCAGCAGTTATCCCCCAGGGGTCCTCGTGTACTTT; CDR3: CASSYPPGVLVYF; V: TRBV6-2/TRBV6-3; D: -; J: TRBJ2-3; size: once